The 18 T cell receptor beta chains reported below all come from one sample, sequenced in a study of blood T cells in healthy people across ages. Sample-barcoded 5' priming and a J-beta primer mix drove a second PCR of roughly 7 to 11 cycles. TCRdb reprocessed the 5' RACE reads via MiXCR and lists one record per CDR3 protein. The sample lists about 1.8 million distinct CDR3 sequences, roughly 50% occurring once. What was sequenced was blood. These receptors were obtained from a woman aged 40 to 50 in good health.

The chain couples TRBV6-2 or TRBV6-3 to TRBJ2-5, with D possibly being TRBD1 (7 bases). Germline V lookup: CDR1 MNHEY, CDR2 SVGEGT. V lost 6 bases to trimming and J lost 2 bases, with 16 bases between them. The CDR3 consists of 15 residues. The CDR3 region has the DNA TGTGCCAGCAGGGGGGGACAGCGGATTCAAGAGACCCAGTACTTC. This codes for CASRGGQRIQETQYF.

This clonotype was observed a few times. The gene calls are TRBV14 and TRBJ2-5; D is ambiguous. There are 14 residues in the CDR3. CDR1 and CDR2 (germline): SGHDN, FVKESK. The V end was cut by 4 bases, the J end by 11 bases, with 20 bases between. CDR3 sequence (DNA): TGTGCCAGCAGCCGATCGACTGGTAATCGTTATCAGTACTTC. The encoded protein is CASSRSTGNRYQYF. The complete variable domain, with remaining parts taken from reference TRBV14 and TRBJ2-5, reads EAGVTQFPSHSVIEKGQTVTLRCDPISGHDNLYWYRRVMGKEIKFLLHFVKESKQDESGMPNNRFLAERTGGTYSTLKVQPAELEDSGVYFCASSRSTGNRYQYFGPGTRLLVL.

The rearrangement uses TRBV7-3 and TRBJ2-6, with 9 bases identical to TRBD1. Germline V CDR1 and CDR2: SGHTA, FQGTGA. Trimming cost V 5 bases and J 3 bases; bases outside gene matches: 5. The CDR3 runs to 16 residues. Here the CDR3 DNA reads TGTGCCAGCAGCCCGACAGGGGGGCGTGGGGCCAACGTCCTGACTTTC. Its protein is CASSPTGGRGANVLTF.

This rearrangement joins TRBV7-9 to TRBJ1-1; D is unresolved. Germline V gene lookup returns CDR1 SEHNR and CDR2 FQNEAQ (reference sequence). Trimming stripped 3 bases from V and 4 bases from J, with 6 bases between. There are 12 residues in the CDR3. The CDR3 sequence: CASSFESTEAFF. The CDR3 coding sequence is TGTGCCAGCAGCTTTGAGAGCACTGAAGCTTTCTTT.

The chain uses TRBV29-1 and TRBJ2-1; TRBD2 matches 9 bases. With 3 bases clipped from V and 3 bases from J, the junction kept 9 bases outside the gene matches. Germline values: CDR1 SQVTM, CDR2 ANQGSEA. This CDR3 spans 16 amino acids. The DNA of the CDR3 is TGCAGCGTTGAGGGTAGCGGGGGTCTAAACTACAATGAGCAGTTCTTC. Translation gives CSVEGSGGLNYNEQFF.

V and J are TRBV14 and TRBJ1-6; D is undetermined. The V and J ends lost 4 bases and 7 bases respectively, with 17 bases between them. Germline values: CDR1 SGHDN, CDR2 FVKESK. This CDR3 contains 16 residues. The CDR3 DNA reads TGTGCCAGCAGCCTAGGAGTACCGGGTACGAATTCACCCCTCCACTTT. This codes for CASSLGVPGTNSPLHF.

This clonotype showed up just once. V is TRBV4-3 and J is TRBJ2-4; 12 bases match TRBD2. Per the germline V gene, CDR1 is LGHNA and CDR2 is YSLEER. V was pared by 4 bases and J by 0 bases, with 7 bases of the junction left unmatched. CDR3 size: 18 residues. CDR3 bases: TGCGCCAGCAGCCCACTAGCGGGGGGCGACCTAGCCAAAAACATTCAGTACTTC. This translates into CASSPLAGGDLAKNIQYF.

The V and J genes are TRBV20-1 and TRBJ2-7; D perhaps matches TRBD2 (6 bases). The CDR3 totals 13 residues. Trimming cost V 4 bases and J 10 bases, with 20 bases left between them. Germline CDR1 is DFQATT and CDR2 is SNEGSKA (reference sequence). CDR3 loop: CSATSGNRRAQYF. The CDR3 DNA follows: TGCAGTGCTACCTCCGGGAACCGGAGGGCCCAGTACTTC.

This chain uses TRBV12-3 or TRBV12-4 with TRBJ2-6; no definite D call. The ends were cut back, 3 bases at V and 0 bases at J, with 12 bases in the middle. CDR3 length: 17 residues. The CDR3 nucleotides read TGTGCCAGCAGTTTCACCCCGTCAGACTCTGGGGCCAACGTCCTGACTTTC. Translating it yields CASSFTPSDSGANVLTF.

This chain uses TRBV29-1 with TRBJ2-5; D not resolved. The CDR3 length is 15 residues. Germline V gene sequence: CDR1 SQVTM, CDR2 ANQGSEA. V was pared by 6 bases and J by 1 base, with 18 bases between. CDR3 region: CSVASPSRVQETQYF. The CDR3 nucleotides are TGCAGCGTCGCATCCCCAAGTAGGGTCCAAGAGACCCAGTACTTC.

The chain couples TRBV3-1 to TRBJ2-7, with a weak D call TRBD1 (6 bases). The DNA end is more similar to TRBJ2-5, so the J call may be wrong. The CDR3 is 16 residues long. The germline gives CDR1 LGHDT, CDR2 YNNKEL (reference sequence). This CDR3 is CASSQDLTGAQETQYF. DNA of the CDR3: TGTGCCAGCAGCCAAGACCTGACAGGAGCCCAAGAGACCCAGTACTTC.

J is TRBJ2-1 and V is TRBV12-3 or TRBV12-4; D is possibly TRBD2 (5 bases). Trimming left V 6 bases short and J 3 bases short, with 12 bases between. The CDR3 has 14 residues. CDR3 DNA sequence: TGTGCCAGCAGACGGACGGGGATCTACAATGAGCAGTTCTTC. Its translation: CASRRTGIYNEQFF.

Many counts were recorded for this clonotype. V gene TRBV7-2 combines with J gene TRBJ2-5; D not resolved. CDR1 is SGHTA, CDR2 FQGNSA, per germline. CDR3 length: 12 amino acids. Trimming left V 2 bases short and J 5 bases short, with 6 bases between. CDR3 loop: CASSLFLETQYF. CDR3 in DNA: TGTGCCAGCAGCTTATTTCTGGAGACCCAGTACTTC.

The V call is TRBV21-1, the J call TRBJ2-3; the D call in the table, TRBD2, was not verified against the DNA. TRBV21-1 is a pseudogene locus. The CDR3 has 17 residues. CDR3 nucleotides: TGTGCCAGCAGGATTTCCCTAGCGGGTCCTCCCTTGGATACGCAGTATTTT. Translating gives CASRISLAGPPLDTQYF.

The V call is TRBV20-1, the J call TRBJ2-3; 13 positions match TRBD2. The ends lost 2 bases at V and 5 bases at J; junction bases unmatched: 13. The length of the CDR3 is 18 residues. Germline V CDR1 and CDR2: DFQATT, SNEGSKA (reference sequence). The CDR3 sequence: CSARPTSGGAVWKDTQYF. The CDR3 DNA sequence: TGCAGTGCTAGACCTACTAGCGGGGGGGCCGTATGGAAAGATACGCAGTATTTT.

The chain joins TRBV13 to TRBJ1-2; 8 bases are a match to TRBD1. Germline CDR1 is PRHDT and CDR2 is FYEKMQ (reference sequence). CDR3 length: 15 residues. V dropped 0 bases and J dropped 8; count of bases not matched to a gene: 8. CDR3 sequence reads: CASSLGMQGARGYTF. DNA of the CDR3: TGTGCCAGCAGCTTAGGCATGCAGGGGGCAAGGGGCTACACCTTC.

The CDR3 loop reads CASSLALGGGEQYF. The CDR3 coding sequence is TGTGCCAGCAGCTTGGCGTTGGGGGGAGGCGAGCAGTACTTC. The rearrangement uses TRBV5-6 and TRBJ2-7, with D possibly TRBD2 on 6 matching bases. V lost 0 bases and J 6 bases, leaving 13 bases between the germline ends. The CDR3 has 14 amino acids. Germline-derived CDR1 and CDR2 are SGHDT and YYEEEE.

The chain combines TRBV7-9 with TRBJ2-5; D is ambiguous. The V end lost 1 base, the J end lost 4 bases, and 13 bases lay between the germline ends. The CDR3 spans 15 residues. Germline lookup yields CDR1 SEHNR and CDR2 FQNEAQ (reference sequence). In nucleotides, the CDR3 is TGTGCCAGCAGCTTAGAGGGTAGCTTGAGAGAGACCCAGTACTTC. Translated: CASSLEGSLRETQYF.